The next 29 T cell receptor beta chains were all read from a single sample in a study of post-analysis software for immune sequencing data (dated by TCRdb to the mid-2010s). Antigens for these TCRs are unknown. Beyond this particular receptor, the publication reports: Significantly higher frequencies in patients than in controls were found for roughly 5 TRBV segments, including TRBV5-6, TRBV5-1 and TRBV20-1.

Receptors were amplified or captured by PCR. The sequencing machine was an Illumina HiSeq 2500. To reduce PCR and sequencing biases, unique molecular identifiers were built into the TCR beta cDNA libraries. TCRdb reran the public reads through fastp at Q25 and MiXCR, keeping productive beta chains. A single entry per CDR3 protein holds the most common genes and DNA from its merged rows. The sample records 820,000 or so distinct CDR3 sequences, roughly 50% of which are singletons. In total, the top ten clones hold 4.6% of the sample. Sequencing was performed on blood. Receptors originate from a girl aged 5-17 years with multiple sclerosis.

The chain carries TRBV28 and TRBJ2-7; 9 bases agree with TRBD1. With 3 bases clipped from V and 3 bases from J, the junction kept 6 bases outside the gene matches. There are 15 residues in the CDR3. Germline lookup yields CDR1 MDHEN and CDR2 SYDVKM. This chain's CDR3 is CASSFTGQGNYEQYF. DNA of the CDR3: TGTGCCAGCAGTTTTACGGGACAGGGAAACTACGAGCAGTACTTC.

The V and J genes are TRBV3-1 and TRBJ2-5, with D possibly being TRBD1 or TRBD2 (5 bases each). This CDR3 spans 16 amino acids. The germline V and J ends were trimmed by 1 base and 2 bases, with 14 bases remaining between them. Germline-derived CDR1 and CDR2 are LGHDT and YNNKEL (reference sequence). The CDR3 DNA follows: TGTGCCAGCAGCCAAGGGCGAGGGGTAGGGCAAGAGACCCAGTACTTC. This codes for CASSQGRGVGQETQYF.

V is TRBV20-1 and J is TRBJ1-5, with 7 bases that match TRBD1. The CDR3 is made up of 13 amino acids. Trimming cost V 5 bases and J 2 bases; bases outside gene matches: 3. Germline values: CDR1 DFQATT, CDR2 SNEGSKA (reference sequence). The CDR3 reads CSAVDRGNQPQHF. In nucleotides, the CDR3 is TGCAGTGCTGTAGACAGGGGCAATCAGCCCCAGCATTTT.

Of note for this clonotype: It may be a read error: a sequence one base away is much more abundant. CDR3 coding DNA: TGTGCCAGCAGTTCCGGGAGGACAGATACGGAGTATTTT. As protein: CASSSGRTDTEYF. The chain combines TRBV12-3 or TRBV12-4 with TRBJ2-3; tentatively, D is TRBD2 (7 bases). This CDR3 contains 13 residues.

About this clonotype: At one end, the junction sequence differs from germline, possibly due to a read error. The chain combines TRBV3-1 with TRBJ2-5; no definite D call. Germline assignment: CDR1 LGHDT and CDR2 YNNKEL (reference sequence). The CDR3 spans 13 residues. The CDR3 coding sequence is TGTGCCAGCAGCCACCTGACCCAAGAGGCCCAGTACTTC. Translation: CASSHLTQEAQYF.

This clonotype has just a few counts. The genes are TRBV9 and TRBJ2-5; TRBD2 aligns across 12 bases. This CDR3 is built from 14 residues. Germline V gives CDR1 SGDLS, CDR2 YYNGEE. V lost 7 bases to trimming and J lost 5 bases; unmatched junction nucleotides: 6. The chain's CDR3 is CASGGGLAGETQYF. In DNA, the CDR3 is TGTGCCAGCGGAGGGGGACTAGCGGGTGAGACCCAGTACTTC.

The chain recombines TRBV5-1 with TRBJ1-2; D possibly corresponds to TRBD1 (6 bases). Trimming shortened V by 0 bases and J by 8 bases, and 11 bases separated the two germline ends. From germline, CDR1 is SGHRS and CDR2 YFSETQ. This CDR3 comprises 13 residues. The CDR3 DNA sequence: TGCGCCAGCAGCTTGGGGGGGCAACAAGGCTACACCTTC. Its protein is CASSLGGQQGYTF.

The CDR3 DNA sequence: TGTGCCAGCAGCTTAGCCCTTGGACAGGTCCACGAGCAGTACTTC. Its protein is CASSLALGQVHEQYF. J is TRBJ2-7 and V is TRBV11-2, with 7 nucleotides matching TRBD1. The V gene end was trimmed by 1 base and the J gene end by 5 bases; junction bases not matched to a gene: 8. The CDR3 sequence is 15 residues long. Germline loops: CDR1 SGHAT, CDR2 FQNNGV.

The table lists this clonotype with a few counts. This may be a read error: a much more frequent sequence differs by one nucleotide. This sequence joins TRBV7-9 and TRBJ2-1, with D maybe TRBD1 (6 bases). V lost 3 bases, J lost 4 bases, and 7 bases lay in between. Germline loops: CDR1 SEHNR, CDR2 FQNEAQ (reference sequence). This CDR3 spans 13 amino acids. CDR3 residues: CASSFGQYNEQFF. The CDR3 bases are TGTGCCAGCAGCTTCGGACAGTACAATGAGCAGTTCTTC.

The rearrangement joins TRBV3-1 to TRBJ2-1, with TRBD1 matching over 11 bases. Germline-derived CDR1 and CDR2 are LGHDT and YNNKEL (reference sequence). Trimming at V came to 3 bases and at J to 8 bases, leaving 12 bases not matched to a gene. The CDR3 has 17 amino acids. As DNA, the CDR3 is TGTGCCAGCAGCCAGGACTCCGGGACAGGGGGGACCCATGAGCAGTTCTTC. Its translation: CASSQDSGTGGTHEQFF.

The chain combines TRBV6-2 or TRBV6-3 with TRBJ2-4, with D maybe TRBD2 (6 bases). The CDR3 contains 18 residues. The V gene's germline CDR1 is MNHEY and CDR2 SVGEGT. Trimming stripped 8 bases from V and 1 base from J, with 24 bases between. The CDR3 sequence: CASSYDGVAEGAKNIQYF. CDR3 sequence (DNA): TGTGCCAGCTCCTATGATGGGGTAGCGGAAGGGGCCAAAAACATTCAGTACTTC.

This clonotype has only one observation. The CDR3 coding sequence is TGCGCCAGCAGCCCCCCGGGACCTACGTACCAAGAGACCCAGTACTTC. Protein product: CASSPPGPTYQETQYF. The V and J genes are TRBV5-1 and TRBJ2-5; TRBD1 or TRBD2 may be the D gene (5 bases each). The CDR3 length is 16 residues. V was trimmed by 4 bases and J by 0 bases, leaving 16 bases between them. CDR1 SGHRS and CDR2 YFSETQ come from the germline V gene.

Points on this clonotype: The limits of the CDR3 on the DNA are not certain, so only TCRdb's listed CDR3 is given. The chain combines TRBV5-1 with TRBJ2-3. Per germline, CDR1 SGHRS and CDR2 YFSETQ. The CDR3 is made up of 14 amino acids, end residues included. CDR3 sequence: CASSSSWATDTQYF.

In DNA, the CDR3 is TGTGCCAGCAGCAATCAGGGGCTCCAAGAGACCCAGTACTTC. Its protein is CASSNQGLQETQYF. This chain joins TRBV12-3 or TRBV12-4 and TRBJ2-5; tentatively, D is TRBD1 (6 bases). With 6 bases removed from V and 1 base from J, the gap between germline ends came to 12 bases. This CDR3 contains 14 residues.

This clonotype was seen a few times. The V gene is TRBV2, the J gene TRBJ2-2; possibly TRBD1 for D (6 bases). The CDR3 spans 16 residues. Germline CDR1 SNHLY, CDR2 FYNNEI. V shed 2 bases and J shed 5 bases, with 15 bases lying between them. CDR3 DNA sequence: TGTGCCAGCAGTGAAATAGGGGGAGACCGGACCGGGGAGCTGTTTTTT. Translation: CASSEIGGDRTGELFF.

DNA for the CDR3: TGTGCCAGCAGCCAAGATATTGGACACAATCAGCCCCAGTACTTC. It translates to CASSQDIGHNQPQYF. The rearrangement uses TRBV3-1 and TRBJ2-5, with D possibly being TRBD1 (5 bases). Germline CDR1 is LGHDT and CDR2 is YNNKEL (reference sequence). Trimming pared 0 bases from V and 9 bases from J, leaving 17 bases between. The length of the CDR3 is 15 residues.

This clonotype was seen a few times. The rearrangement joins TRBV4-1 to TRBJ1-2, with D unclear. Between the trimmed V and J ends, which lost 1 base and 4 bases, there was a span of 19 bases. The CDR3 loop spans 17 amino acids. Germline CDR1 and CDR2: MGHRA and YSYEKL. CDR3 sequence reads: CASSQVLIPERGYGYTF. In nucleotides, the CDR3 is TGCGCCAGCAGCCAAGTCCTTATCCCGGAGCGTGGCTATGGCTACACCTTC.

The chain recombines TRBV20-1 with TRBJ2-1; 9 nucleotides match TRBD2. This CDR3 has 15 amino acids. The junction had 9 bases not matched to a gene; V was cut back by 6 bases and J by 3 bases. Germline loops: CDR1 DFQATT, CDR2 SNEGSKA (reference sequence). CDR3 DNA sequence: TGCAGTGCCGTAGCGGGAGATCAGGGCTACAATGAGCAGTTCTTC. As protein: CSAVAGDQGYNEQFF.

The genes are TRBV3-1 and TRBJ2-5; 10 nucleotides line up with TRBD1. The DNA matches TRBJ2-7 better at its end, which makes the J call doubtful. The CDR3 covers 15 residues. CDR1 is LGHDT and CDR2 is YNNKEL in the germline V gene (reference sequence). The DNA of the CDR3 is TGTGCCAGCAGCCAAGCTCCGGGACAGGGGCGCGAGCAGTACTTC. It yields the protein CASSQAPGQGREQYF.

This chain uses TRBV29-1 with TRBJ2-3; D uncertain. From germline, CDR1 is SQVTM and CDR2 ANQGSEA. Deletions cut 6 bases from V and 2 bases from J, with 12 bases between. The CDR3 runs to 13 residues. CDR3 DNA sequence: TGCAGCGTGGGTGGGTACCACACAGATACGCAGTATTTT. It codes for CSVGGYHTDTQYF.

This clonotype has just one count. V and J are TRBV6-6 and TRBJ2-2; D not certain. Trimming shortened V by 2 bases and J by 6 bases, and 13 bases separated the two germline ends. Per germline, CDR1 MNHNY and CDR2 SVGAGI (reference sequence). The CDR3 covers 15 residues. The CDR3 region is CASSYPVGRPGELFF. The CDR3 DNA is TGTGCCAGCAGTTACCCTGTAGGCCGGCCCGGGGAGCTGTTTTTT.

The chain uses TRBV5-6 and TRBJ2-5; 8 positions agree with TRBD1. V lost 4 bases and J lost 7; bases outside the gene matches: 15. Germline CDR1 and CDR2: SGHDT and YYEEEE. The CDR3 contains 16 residues. The CDR3 DNA is TGTGCCAGCAGCGATGTGGAAACAGGGGGTTTGGGGACCCAGTACTTC. This sequence encodes CASSDVETGGLGTQYF.

This rearrangement joins TRBV6-5 to TRBJ2-1, with D maybe TRBD1 (5 bases). V was cut by 4 bases and J by 9 bases, with 19 bases left in between. The CDR3 runs to 15 residues. CDR1 and CDR2 (germline): MNHEY, SVGAGI. DNA of the CDR3: TGTGCCAGCAGTTCAGACCTGCTCAGGGCAGCTGAGCAGTTCTTC. Translation: CASSSDLLRAAEQFF.

This chain joins TRBV2 and TRBJ2-1; TRBD1 is a possible D gene (5 bases). This CDR3 has 15 residues. Germline V gene data show CDR1 as SNHLY and CDR2 as FYNNEI. Trimming removed 9 bases from V and 3 bases from J, with 18 bases in between. CDR3 bases: TGTGCCAGTCAGTTTGGGGCAGGTGTCTACAATGAGCAGTTCTTC. This gives the protein CASQFGAGVYNEQFF.

The chain links TRBV4-1 to TRBJ2-3; no clear D gene. The CDR3 has 16 amino acids. Germline CDR1 MGHRA, CDR2 YSYEKL. The ends were cut back, 0 bases at V and 1 base at J, with 11 bases in the middle. The CDR3 region is CASSQDQALGTDTQYF. The CDR3, as DNA: TGCGCCAGCAGCCAAGATCAGGCACTTGGCACAGATACGCAGTATTTT.

The genes are TRBV10-3 and TRBJ2-1; 9 positions match TRBD2. With 4 bases clipped from V and 5 bases from J, the junction kept 6 bases outside the gene matches. There are 15 residues in the CDR3. CDR1 and CDR2 (germline): ENHRY, SYGVKD. The CDR3 DNA is TGTGCCATCAGTGTGGCCGGCGGGGGGGACAATGAGCAGTTCTTC. Its translation: CAISVAGGGDNEQFF.

The chain carries TRBV4-1 and TRBJ2-3, with 9 bases fitting TRBD2. Germline V gives CDR1 MGHRA, CDR2 YSYEKL. The CDR3 runs to 17 residues. V shed 4 bases and J 3 bases; nucleotides not matched to a gene: 11. The CDR3 loop is CASSPRAGGPLTDTQYF. CDR3 bases: TGCGCCAGCAGCCCTAGAGCGGGGGGCCCGTTGACAGATACGCAGTATTTT.

J is TRBJ2-7 and V is TRBV3-1; D is unresolved. Germline lookup yields CDR1 LGHDT and CDR2 YNNKEL (reference sequence). The germline V and J ends were trimmed by 0 bases and 7 bases, with 16 bases remaining between them. The CDR3 runs 15 residues. CDR3 residues: CASSQEVRGYNEQYF. The CDR3 coding sequence is TGTGCCAGCAGCCAAGAAGTTCGAGGCTACAATGAGCAGTACTTC.

This clonotype was counted a few times. The V call is TRBV4-1, the J call TRBJ2-5; TRBD1 might be the D (5 bases). The length of the CDR3 is 15 residues. Germline CDR1 reads MGHRA; CDR2 reads YSYEKL. V lost 0 bases to trimming and J lost 2 bases, with 10 bases between them. The CDR3 spells CASSQDRVDQETQYF. DNA for the CDR3: TGCGCCAGCAGCCAAGACAGGGTAGATCAAGAGACCCAGTACTTC.